The 18 T cell receptor beta chains below all came from one sample that was sequenced in a study of T cells in Graves' hyperthyroidism and ophthalmopathy. It was RNA transcripts that yielded the amplified TCR beta CDR3 regions. The HTBI primer set served for first-round RT-PCR of the TCR CDR3. TCRdb processed the multiplex PCR reads anew with MiXCR; each CDR3 protein has one entry. This sample has a few hundred thousand distinct CDR3 sequences, with 15% to 18% found just once. Sequencing was performed on blood. The receptors were sampled from a woman aged 25-40 years with Graves' hyperthyroidism.

This clonotype has a count of ten or more. The chain combines TRBV20-1 with TRBJ1-1, with unresolved D. The length of the CDR3 is 15 residues. Trimming took off 4 bases at V and 0 bases at J, with 15 bases between the two ends. Germline values: CDR1 DFQATT, CDR2 SNEGSKA (reference sequence). The CDR3 here is CSATSPGTLNTEAFF. The CDR3 DNA reads as TGCAGTGCTACCTCACCGGGAACCCTGAACACTGAAGCTTTCTTT.

This clonotype was recorded at least ten times. The chain combines TRBV6-2 or TRBV6-3 with TRBJ2-1, with 9 nucleotides matching TRBD2. The CDR3 is 18 residues long. V lost 7 bases and J lost 7; bases outside the gene matches: 20. Germline lookup yields CDR1 MNHEY and CDR2 SVGEGT. CDR3 protein: CASNPLGAGGQLRNEQFF. The CDR3 DNA is TGTGCCAGCAACCCCTTGGGAGCGGGAGGCCAACTTCGGAATGAGCAGTTCTTC.

In the case of this clonotype: The junction and the germline gene differ at one end; a read error may be behind it. The chain is built from TRBV6-1 and TRBJ2-1; 14 positions agree with TRBD2. The CDR3 covers 15 residues. Germline CDR1 and CDR2: MNHNS and SASEGT. Here the CDR3 DNA reads TGTGTCAGCAGGCGACTAGCGGGGGGGGGGCATGAGCAGTTCTTC. This codes for CVSRRLAGGGHEQFF.

This clonotype was seen more than once but under ten times. J is TRBJ2-7 and V is TRBV19; 7 nucleotides align to TRBD2. Germline assignment: CDR1 LNHDA and CDR2 SQIVND (reference sequence). The length of the CDR3 is 14 residues. The V segment lost 5 bases and the J segment 0 bases; nucleotides outside the gene matches: 4. CDR3 DNA sequence: TGTGCCAGTAGTGTGGCTAGCGGCTCCTACGAGCAGTACTTC. Its translation: CASSVASGSYEQYF.

Points on this clonotype: Just one base apart from a much larger clone, this may be a read error. V usage is TRBV27 and J usage is TRBJ1-3, with TRBD1 matching 7 bases. The CDR3 sequence is 15 residues long. Per germline, CDR1 MNHEY and CDR2 SMNVEV (reference sequence). CDR3 DNA sequence: TGTGCCAGCAGTAGGGGACAGTGGCCTGGAAACACCATGTATTTT. Translated, it gives CASSRGQWPGNTMYF.

Only one count was recorded for this clonotype. This chain joins TRBV7-6 and TRBJ2-7, with D perhaps TRBD2 (6 bases). This CDR3 contains 15 residues. Germline CDR1 SGHVS, CDR2 FNYEAQ. The germline V and J ends were trimmed by 2 bases and 4 bases, with 15 bases remaining between them. CDR3 nucleotide sequence: TGTGCCAGCAGCTTAAGTTTGGGGGGAACATACGAGCAGTACTTC. Translated, it gives CASSLSLGGTYEQYF.

This clonotype was seen a few times. V is TRBV19 and J is TRBJ2-2; 9 nucleotides line up with TRBD2. Germline V CDR1 and CDR2: LNHDA, SQIVND (reference sequence). The CDR3 is made up of 15 amino acids. Trimming took 10 bases from V and 7 from J; bases not matched to a gene: 13. The CDR3 DNA reads TGTGCCACCCAAAGGGCTATGACTAGCGGCGGGGAGCTGTTTTTT. It yields the protein CATQRAMTSGGELFF.

The sample holds a few counts of this clonotype. The chain uses TRBV6-1 and TRBJ1-1; D gene unclear. CDR3 length: 11 residues. Germline V lookup: CDR1 MNHNS, CDR2 SASEGT. V lost 6 bases to trimming and J lost 7 bases, with 9 bases between them. DNA of the CDR3: TGTGCCAGCAGGGAATATAATGAAGCTTTCTTT. Translation: CASREYNEAFF.

This clonotype was picked up many times. The gene calls are TRBV27 and TRBJ1-6, with 9 bases aligning to TRBD1. Germline CDR1 reads MNHEY; CDR2 reads SMNVEV (reference sequence). The V segment lost 2 bases and the J segment 8 bases; nucleotides outside the gene matches: 16. The length of the CDR3 is 19 residues. This CDR3 reads CASSLTVGLPGQGDSPLHF. For the CDR3, the DNA is TGTGCCAGCAGTTTAACGGTCGGTCTCCCGGGACAGGGTGATTCACCCCTCCACTTT.

This clonotype was counted many times. J is TRBJ2-7 and V is TRBV4-1; D call uncertain. The CDR3 extends over 16 amino acids. V lost 4 bases and J 2 bases, leaving 18 bases between the germline ends. CDR1 is MGHRA and CDR2 is YSYEKL in the germline V gene. The DNA for the CDR3 is TGCGCCAGCAGCCCCTCCGGGCAGGCTCTAACCTACGAGCAGTACTTC. As protein: CASSPSGQALTYEQYF.

This clonotype occurred many times. The V call is TRBV7-2, the J call TRBJ2-1; D remains unclear. The germline V gene encodes CDR1 SGHTA and CDR2 FQGNSA. This CDR3 region has 12 residues. V was cut by 3 bases and J by 9 bases, with 9 bases left in between. This CDR3 is CASSFLWSEQFF. CDR3 DNA sequence: TGTGCCAGCAGCTTCCTGTGGAGTGAGCAGTTCTTC.

V and J are TRBV5-6 and TRBJ2-3, with 11 bases fitting TRBD2. This CDR3 spans 15 amino acids. With V trimmed by 0 bases and J by 7 bases, 4 bases remained unmatched. Looked up from germline, CDR1 is SGHDT and CDR2 is YYEEEE. DNA of the CDR3: TGTGCCAGCAGCTTGGAGGCTAGCGGGAGGAATACGCAGTATTTT. Translating gives CASSLEASGRNTQYF. Together with reference TRBV5-6 and TRBJ2-3, the CDR3 gives the full variable domain: DAGVTQSPTHLIKTRGQQVTLRCSPKSGHDTVSWYQQALGQGPQFIFQYYEEEERQRGNFPDRFSGHQFPNYSSELNVNALLLGDSALYLCASSLEASGRNTQYFGPGTRLTVL.

The chain is built from TRBV5-1 and TRBJ1-2; TRBD1 aligns across 10 bases. Germline CDR1 reads SGHRS; CDR2 reads YFSETQ. CDR3 length: 15 residues. The J segment lost 4 bases and the V segment lost 0 bases, leaving 3 bases of the junction unmatched. Written as DNA, the CDR3 is TGCGCCAGCAGCTTGGCCGGACAGGGGGGCTATGGCTACACCTTC. As protein: CASSLAGQGGYGYTF.

This clonotype was found a few times. A much larger clone differs from this one at a single base, so this may be a read error. This is likely a read error, given that the CDR3 carries no conserved phenylalanine or tryptophan at its end. This chain uses TRBV7-6 with TRBJ2-7; no clear D. The V gene's germline CDR1 is SGHVS and CDR2 FNYEAQ. The CDR3 is 14 amino acids. Trimming stripped 8 bases from V and 0 bases from J, with 14 bases between. The CDR3 DNA is TGTGCCAGCGGCCCCCTCGGTTCCTCCTACGAGCAGTACTCC. Amino acid sequence: CASGPLGSSYEQYS.

This clonotype has a handful of counts. A much larger clone sits a single nucleotide away, making a read error possible. V is TRBV20-1 and J is TRBJ2-7; 8 positions agree with TRBD2. Germline V gene data show CDR1 as DFQATT and CDR2 as SNEGSKA (reference sequence). This CDR3 is built from 14 residues. CDR3 amino acids: CSAASGSVSYERYF. CDR3 in DNA: TGCAGTGCTGCAAGCGGGAGTGTTTCCTACGAGCGGTACTTC.

This clonotype was seen many times. This sequence joins TRBV18 and TRBJ2-1; D perhaps matches TRBD2 (7 bases). Trimming left V 4 bases short and J 8 bases short, with 12 bases between. The CDR3 runs 13 residues. Germline CDR1 reads KGHSH; CDR2 reads LQKENI. This CDR3 is CASSQQGGDEQFF. The CDR3 nucleotides read TGTGCCAGCTCACAACAGGGAGGGGATGAGCAGTTCTTC.

This clonotype was detected only a few times. The chain employs TRBV15 and TRBJ2-2; D assignment may be TRBD1 or TRBD2 (6 bases each). This CDR3 comprises 16 residues. V was trimmed by 2 bases and J by 0 bases, leaving 10 bases between them. The germline V gene has CDR1 LNHNV and CDR2 YYDKDF (reference sequence). DNA of the CDR3: TGTGCCACCAGCAGACGTGGGGGGCCGAACACCGGGGAGCTGTTTTTT. It codes for CATSRRGGPNTGELFF.

This rearrangement joins TRBV9 to TRBJ1-2; D remains ambiguous. The germline V and J ends were trimmed by 1 base and 0 bases, with 10 bases remaining between them. The germline V gene has CDR1 SGDLS and CDR2 YYNGEE. The CDR3 runs to 15 residues. This chain's CDR3 is CASSVSTDPNYGYTF. As DNA, the CDR3 is TGTGCCAGCAGCGTAAGCACAGATCCTAACTATGGCTACACCTTC.